These 12 T cell receptor beta chains share one sample of origin, sequenced in a study of cytomegalovirus exposure and HLA in healthy donors. Amplification used 60 Vbeta primers and 13 Jbeta primers. Sequenced by immunoSEQ multiplex PCR; TCRdb stores in-frame clones only, minus some. The table includes some 130,000 clones, approximately 61% detected once. The sample taken for sequencing was PBMCs. The receptors were sampled from a human donor in good health.

The gene calls are TRBV5-6 and TRBJ2-7, with 8 bases aligning to TRBD2. CDR1 is SGHDT and CDR2 is YYEEEE in the germline V gene. Losses at the gene ends were 4 bases for V and 3 bases for J; bases not matched to a gene: 3. There are 13 residues in the CDR3. As DNA, the CDR3 is TGTGCCAGCAGCCCCGGGAGGGGCTACGAGCAGTACTTC. Protein product: CASSPGRGYEQYF.

By sample fraction, this clone is medium-sized. This chain uses TRBV6-4 with TRBJ2-3, with 8 bases lining up with TRBD2. J lost 4 bases, V lost 4 bases, and 7 bases had no gene match. This CDR3 is 15 amino acids long. In germline, CDR1 is MRHNA, CDR2 SNTAGT. CDR3 DNA sequence: TGTGCCAGCAGTGCCGTGGCGGGAGGTGCAGATACGCAGTATTTT. Translating gives CASSAVAGGADTQYF.

V usage is TRBV27 and J usage is TRBJ2-5; possibly TRBD1 for D (6 bases). CDR1 is MNHEY, CDR2 SMNVEV, per germline (reference sequence). This CDR3 comprises 14 residues. V was pared by 3 bases and J by 4 bases, with 12 bases between. The chain's CDR3 is CASSFGLQGETQYF. For the CDR3, the DNA is TGTGCCAGCAGTTTTGGTCTACAGGGAGAGACCCAGTACTTC.

The chain uses TRBV7-3 and TRBJ2-3, with TRBD1 identical over 7 bases. The CDR3 extends over 15 amino acids. Germline lookup yields CDR1 SGHTA and CDR2 FQGTGA. After removal of 3 bases from V and 4 bases from J, the junction contained 7 bases not matched to a gene. CDR3 nucleotides: TGTGCCAGCAGCTTGGGACAGCCAAGGTCAGATACGCAGTATTTT. This encodes CASSLGQPRSDTQYF.

The J gene is TRBJ2-7, the V gene TRBV27; D may be TRBD1 (6 bases). Germline CDR1 and CDR2: MNHEY and SMNVEV (reference sequence). The CDR3 has 13 residues. Between the trimmed V and J ends, which lost 6 bases and 5 bases, there was a span of 14 bases. The CDR3 loop is CASREGVGNEQYF. The CDR3 bases are TGTGCCAGCAGAGAGGGGGTAGGGAACGAGCAGTACTTC.

The rearrangement links TRBV7-2 to TRBJ2-4, with 8 positions matching TRBD1. Germline values: CDR1 SGHTA, CDR2 FQGNSA. CDR3 size: 12 residues. With V trimmed by 4 bases and J by 10 bases, 3 bases remained unmatched. This CDR3 is CASSWTGFIQYF. Here the CDR3 DNA reads TGTGCCAGCAGCTGGACAGGGTTTATTCAGTACTTC. Variable domain in full (rest from reference TRBV7-2 and TRBJ2-4): GAGVSQSPSNKVTEKGKDVELRCDPISGHTALYWYRQSLGQGLEFLIYFQGNSAPDKSGLPSDRFSAERTGGSVSTLTIQRTQQEDSAVYLCASSWTGFIQYFGAGTRLSVL.

CDR3 region: CASSATTMMNTEAFF. The CDR3 region has the DNA TGTGCCAGCAGCGCCACGACAATGATGAACACTGAAGCTTTCTTT. The chain recombines TRBV11-3 with TRBJ1-1; no reliable D call. Germline loops: CDR1 SGHNT, CDR2 YENEEA. This CDR3 region has 15 residues. The V and J ends lost 5 bases and 0 bases respectively, with 13 bases between them.

The chain joins TRBV25-1 to TRBJ1-4; D ambiguous. This CDR3 comprises 15 residues. In germline, CDR1 is MGHDK, CDR2 SYGVNS. Between the trimmed V and J ends, which lost 1 base and 3 bases, there was a span of 9 bases. The DNA for the CDR3 is TGTGCCAGCAGTGAATTCGGGTTTGCTAATGAAAAACTGTTTTTT. Its protein product is CASSEFGFANEKLFF.

The J gene is TRBJ2-3, the V gene TRBV11-2; D is undetermined. From germline, CDR1 is SGHAT and CDR2 FQNNGV. The CDR3 is 12 amino acids. V lost 0 bases, J lost 4 bases, and 2 bases lay in between. The CDR3 bases are TGTGCCAGCAGCTTAGACTCAGATACGCAGTATTTT. Translating gives CASSLDSDTQYF.

This clone has just a few counts. CDR3 nucleotides: TGTGCCAGCGTAGCGGGAGGATCCTACGAGCAGTACTTC. It is translated as CASVAGGSYEQYF. The rearrangement joins TRBV7-9 to TRBJ2-7; TRBD2 matches at 10 bases. J lost 1 base, V lost 8 bases, and 2 bases had no gene match. Germline V CDR1 and CDR2: SEHNR, FQNEAQ (reference sequence). The CDR3 contains 13 residues.

This clone was counted only a few times. The V and J genes are TRBV5-6 and TRBJ2-7, with a tentative D call TRBD2 (5 bases). This CDR3 spans 13 amino acids. Trimming took 0 bases from V and 5 from J, leaving 9 bases between them. Germline V gene lookup returns CDR1 SGHDT and CDR2 YYEEEE. The CDR3 bases are TGTGCCAGCAGCTTGGGAGGGATCCACGAGCAGTACTTC. Translation gives CASSLGGIHEQYF.

This chain joins TRBV23-1 and TRBJ2-7, with 11 nucleotides matching TRBD2. TRBV23-1 is labeled an ORF, and its function is uncertain. This CDR3 contains 13 residues. V lost 9 bases to trimming and J lost 7 bases; unmatched junction nucleotides: 8. The CDR3 DNA reads as TGCGCCAGGGCCATGGGACTAGCGGATGAGCAGTACTTC. Protein product: CARAMGLADEQYF.